The present entry profiles one T cell receptor beta chain with its context. Antigen specificity is unknown. The sample comes from a study of cytomegalovirus exposure and HLA in healthy donors. Germline V gene data show CDR1 as SGHAT and CDR2 as FQNNGV. CDR3 length: 15 residues. V dropped 5 bases and J dropped 5; count of bases not matched to a gene: 8. Measured with immunoSEQ multiplex PCR; TCRdb has only the in-frame clones, and not every one. The sample has roughly 140,000 clones; around 87% are singletons. Broader study findings: The classifier reportedly diagnosed cytomegalovirus status with high sensitivity and specificity.

Material for sequencing was PBMCs. V and J are TRBV11-2 and TRBJ2-5; 10 bases are shared with TRBD2. The sequence was collected from a young man in good health and CMV-seropositive. Here the CDR3 DNA reads TGTGCCAGCAGCCCCAGCGGGAGGGATGGGGAGACCCAGTACTTC. Its protein product is CASSPSGRDGETQYF.